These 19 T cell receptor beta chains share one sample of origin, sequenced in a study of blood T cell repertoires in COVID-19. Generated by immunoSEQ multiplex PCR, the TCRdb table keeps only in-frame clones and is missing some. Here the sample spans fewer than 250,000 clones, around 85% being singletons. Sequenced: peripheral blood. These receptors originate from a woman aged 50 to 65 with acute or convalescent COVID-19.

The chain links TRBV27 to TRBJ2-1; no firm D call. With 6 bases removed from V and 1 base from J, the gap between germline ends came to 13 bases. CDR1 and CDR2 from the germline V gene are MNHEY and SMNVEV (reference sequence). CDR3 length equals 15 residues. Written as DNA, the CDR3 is TGTGCCAGCAGGGTCGACTTTGCATCCTACAATGAGCAGTTCTTC. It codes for CASRVDFASYNEQFF.

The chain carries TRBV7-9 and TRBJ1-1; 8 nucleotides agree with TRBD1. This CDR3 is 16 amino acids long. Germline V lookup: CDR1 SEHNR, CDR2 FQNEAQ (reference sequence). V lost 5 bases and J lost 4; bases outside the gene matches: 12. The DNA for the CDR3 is TGTGCCAGCAGCAAGACAGGGGATAGTTTAGCCACTGAAGCTTTCTTT. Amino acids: CASSKTGDSLATEAFF.

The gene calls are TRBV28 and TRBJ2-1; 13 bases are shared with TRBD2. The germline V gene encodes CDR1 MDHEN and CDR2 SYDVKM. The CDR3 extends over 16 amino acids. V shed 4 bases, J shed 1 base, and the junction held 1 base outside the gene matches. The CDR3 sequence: CASSSLAGGSYNEQFF. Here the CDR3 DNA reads TGTGCCAGCAGTTCACTAGCGGGAGGGTCCTACAATGAGCAGTTCTTC.

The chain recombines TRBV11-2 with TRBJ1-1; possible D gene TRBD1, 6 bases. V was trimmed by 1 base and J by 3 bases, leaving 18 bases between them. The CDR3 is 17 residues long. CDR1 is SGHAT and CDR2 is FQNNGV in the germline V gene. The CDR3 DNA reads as TGTGCCAGCAGCTTAGGATTTCTGGCAGGGGTTGACACTGAAGCTTTCTTT. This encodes CASSLGFLAGVDTEAFF.

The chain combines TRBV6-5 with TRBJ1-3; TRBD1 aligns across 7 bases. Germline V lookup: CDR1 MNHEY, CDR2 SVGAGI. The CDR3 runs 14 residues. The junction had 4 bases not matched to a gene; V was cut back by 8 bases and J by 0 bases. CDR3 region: CASSGQISGNTIYF. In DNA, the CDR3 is TGTGCCAGCTCGGGACAGATCTCTGGAAACACCATATATTTT.

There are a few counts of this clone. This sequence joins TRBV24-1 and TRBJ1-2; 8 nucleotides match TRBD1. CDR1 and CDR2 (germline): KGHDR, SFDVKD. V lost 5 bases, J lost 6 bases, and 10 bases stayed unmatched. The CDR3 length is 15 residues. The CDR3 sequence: CATSVTRQGRDGYTF. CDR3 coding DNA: TGTGCCACCAGTGTCACGCGACAGGGGCGAGATGGCTACACCTTC.

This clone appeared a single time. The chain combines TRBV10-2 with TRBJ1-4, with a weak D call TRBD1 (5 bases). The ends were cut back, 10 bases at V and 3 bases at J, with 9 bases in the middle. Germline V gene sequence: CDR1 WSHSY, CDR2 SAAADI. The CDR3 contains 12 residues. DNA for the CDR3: TGCGCCACAGGGAGGCCTAATGAAAAACTGTTTTTT. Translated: CATGRPNEKLFF.

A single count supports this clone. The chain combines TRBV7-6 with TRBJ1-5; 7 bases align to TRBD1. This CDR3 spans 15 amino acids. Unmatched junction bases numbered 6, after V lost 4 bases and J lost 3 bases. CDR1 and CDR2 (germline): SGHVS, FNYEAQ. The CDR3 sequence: CASSYGTVTNQPQHF. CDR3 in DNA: TGTGCCAGCAGCTACGGGACAGTTACCAATCAGCCCCAGCATTTT.

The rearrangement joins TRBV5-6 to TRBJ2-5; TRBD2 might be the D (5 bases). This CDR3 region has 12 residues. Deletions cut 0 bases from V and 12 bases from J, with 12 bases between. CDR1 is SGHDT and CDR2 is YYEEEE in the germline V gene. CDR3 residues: CASSLGSRGKYF. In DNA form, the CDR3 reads TGTGCCAGCAGCTTGGGGTCCCGGGGAAAGTACTTC.

In DNA form, the CDR3 reads TGTGCCACCAGCAGAGATCTGTCCTACGAGCAGTACTTC. Translation: CATSRDLSYEQYF. J is TRBJ2-7 and V is TRBV15; no reliable D call. Germline loops: CDR1 LNHNV, CDR2 YYDKDF (reference sequence). The CDR3 is 13 residues long. V lost 0 bases and J 1 base, leaving 4 bases between the germline ends.

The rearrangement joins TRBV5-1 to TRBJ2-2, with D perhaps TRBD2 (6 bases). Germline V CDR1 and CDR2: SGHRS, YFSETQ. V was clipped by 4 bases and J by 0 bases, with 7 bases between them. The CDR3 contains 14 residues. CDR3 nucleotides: TGCGCCAGCAGCAGACTAGCGAACACCGGGGAGCTGTTTTTT. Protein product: CASSRLANTGELFF.

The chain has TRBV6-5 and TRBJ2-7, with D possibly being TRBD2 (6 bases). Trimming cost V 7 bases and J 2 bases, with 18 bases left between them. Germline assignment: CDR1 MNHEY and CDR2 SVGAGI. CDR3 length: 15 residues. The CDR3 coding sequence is TGTGCCAGCAACCAAGGGACTGCCGCTGCCTACGAGCAGTACTTC. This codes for CASNQGTAAAYEQYF.

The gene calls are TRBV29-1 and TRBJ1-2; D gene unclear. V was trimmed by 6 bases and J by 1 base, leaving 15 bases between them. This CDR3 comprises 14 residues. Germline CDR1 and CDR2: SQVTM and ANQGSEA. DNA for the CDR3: TGCAGCGTCGGCGAGGGCACGGTTAACTATGGCTACACCTTC. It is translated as CSVGEGTVNYGYTF. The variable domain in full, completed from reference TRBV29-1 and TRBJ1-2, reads SAVISQKPSRDICQRGTSLTIQCQVDSQVTMMFWYRQQPGQSLTLIATANQGSEATYESGFVIDKFPISRPNLTFSTLTVSNMSPEDSSIYLCSVGEGTVNYGYTFGSGTRLTVV.

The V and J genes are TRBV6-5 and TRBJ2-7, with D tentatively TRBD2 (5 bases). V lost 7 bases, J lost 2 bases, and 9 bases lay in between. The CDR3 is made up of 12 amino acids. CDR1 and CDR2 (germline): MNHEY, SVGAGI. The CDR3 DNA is TGTGCCAGCATGAGGGTACCCTACGAGCAGTACTTC. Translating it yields CASMRVPYEQYF.

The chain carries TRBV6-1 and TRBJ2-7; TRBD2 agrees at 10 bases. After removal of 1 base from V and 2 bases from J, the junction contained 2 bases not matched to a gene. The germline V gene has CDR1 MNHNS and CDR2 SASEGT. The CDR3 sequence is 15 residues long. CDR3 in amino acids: CASSEGAGGPYEQYF. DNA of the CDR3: TGTGCCAGCAGTGAAGGAGCGGGAGGGCCCTACGAGCAGTACTTC.

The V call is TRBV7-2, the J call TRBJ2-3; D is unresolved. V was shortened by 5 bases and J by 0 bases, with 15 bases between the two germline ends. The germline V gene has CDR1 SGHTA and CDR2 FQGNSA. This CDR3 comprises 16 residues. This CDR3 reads CASSLRSGPSTDTQYF. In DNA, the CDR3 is TGTGCCAGCAGCCTAAGGTCAGGCCCTAGCACAGATACGCAGTATTTT.

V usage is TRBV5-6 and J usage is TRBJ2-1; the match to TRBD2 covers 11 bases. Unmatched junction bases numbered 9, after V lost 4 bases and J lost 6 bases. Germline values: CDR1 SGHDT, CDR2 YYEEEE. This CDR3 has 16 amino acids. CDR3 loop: CASSGRGTSGLNEQFF. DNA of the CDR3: TGTGCCAGCAGCGGGCGTGGGACTAGCGGCCTCAATGAGCAGTTCTTC.

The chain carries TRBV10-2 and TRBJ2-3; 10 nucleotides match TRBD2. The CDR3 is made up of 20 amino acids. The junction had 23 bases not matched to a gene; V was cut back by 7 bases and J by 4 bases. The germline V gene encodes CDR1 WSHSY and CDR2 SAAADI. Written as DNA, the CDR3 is TGCGCCAGCAACCGCCGGCCGGGACAACAGCGGGAGGGCCTATCAGATACGCAGTATTTT. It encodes CASNRRPGQQREGLSDTQYF.

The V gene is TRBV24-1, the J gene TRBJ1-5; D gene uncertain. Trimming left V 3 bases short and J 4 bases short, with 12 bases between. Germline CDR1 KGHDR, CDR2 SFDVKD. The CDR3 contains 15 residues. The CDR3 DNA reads TGTGCCACCAGTGATCGGGGAGGCGGGAATCAGCCCCAGCATTTT. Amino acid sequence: CATSDRGGGNQPQHF.